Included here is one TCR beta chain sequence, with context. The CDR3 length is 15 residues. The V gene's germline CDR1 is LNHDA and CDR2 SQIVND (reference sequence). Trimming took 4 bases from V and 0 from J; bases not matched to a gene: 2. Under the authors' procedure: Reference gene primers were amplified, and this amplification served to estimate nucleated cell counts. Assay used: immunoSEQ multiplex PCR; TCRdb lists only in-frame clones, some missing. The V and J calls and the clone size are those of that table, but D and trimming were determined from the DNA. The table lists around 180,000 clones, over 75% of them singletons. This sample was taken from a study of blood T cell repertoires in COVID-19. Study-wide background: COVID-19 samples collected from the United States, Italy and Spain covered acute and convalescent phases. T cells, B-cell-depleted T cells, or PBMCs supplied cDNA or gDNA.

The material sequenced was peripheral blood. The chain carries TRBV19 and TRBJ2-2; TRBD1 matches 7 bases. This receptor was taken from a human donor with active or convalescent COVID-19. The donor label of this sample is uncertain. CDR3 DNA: TGTGCCAGTAGTACCGGGACAGCGAACACCGGGGAGCTGTTTTTT. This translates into CASSTGTANTGELFF.